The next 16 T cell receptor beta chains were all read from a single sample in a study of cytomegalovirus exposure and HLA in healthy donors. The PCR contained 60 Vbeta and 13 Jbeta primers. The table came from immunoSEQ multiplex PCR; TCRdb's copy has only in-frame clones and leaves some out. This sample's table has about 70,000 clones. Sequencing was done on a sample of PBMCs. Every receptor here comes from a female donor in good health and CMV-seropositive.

The CDR3 region is CASSEGRDYGYTF. The CDR3 nucleotides are TGTGCCAGCTCAGAGGGAAGGGACTATGGCTACACCTTC. The V gene is TRBV18, the J gene TRBJ1-2; D not certain. Trimming took 5 bases from V and 3 from J, leaving 10 bases between them. The germline V gene has CDR1 KGHSH and CDR2 LQKENI. The CDR3 contains 13 residues. Together with reference TRBV18 and TRBJ1-2, the CDR3 gives the full variable domain: NAGVMQNPRHLVRRRGQEARLRCSPMKGHSHVYWYRQLPEEGLKFMVYLQKENIIDESGMPKERFSAEFPKEGPSILRIQQVVRGDSAAYFCASSEGRDYGYTFGSGTRLTVV.

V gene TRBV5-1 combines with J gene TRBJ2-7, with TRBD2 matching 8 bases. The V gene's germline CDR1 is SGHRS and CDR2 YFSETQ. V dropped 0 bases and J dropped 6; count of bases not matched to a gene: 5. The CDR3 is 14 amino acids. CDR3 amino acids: CASSLDSGTSEQYF. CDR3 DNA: TGCGCCAGCAGCTTGGATAGCGGGACCAGCGAGCAGTACTTC.

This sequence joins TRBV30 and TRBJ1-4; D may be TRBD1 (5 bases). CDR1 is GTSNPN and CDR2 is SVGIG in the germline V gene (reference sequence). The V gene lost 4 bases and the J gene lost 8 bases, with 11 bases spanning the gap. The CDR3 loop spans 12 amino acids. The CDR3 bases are TGTGCCTGGACCGGGGGAGGGGAAAAACTGTTTTTT. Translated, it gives CAWTGGGEKLFF.

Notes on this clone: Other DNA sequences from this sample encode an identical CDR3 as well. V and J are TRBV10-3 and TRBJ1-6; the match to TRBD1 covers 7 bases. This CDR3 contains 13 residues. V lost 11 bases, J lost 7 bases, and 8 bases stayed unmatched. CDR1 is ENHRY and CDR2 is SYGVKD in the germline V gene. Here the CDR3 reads CAVRDSANSPLHF. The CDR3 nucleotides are TGTGCCGTTAGGGACAGTGCAAATTCACCCCTCCACTTT.

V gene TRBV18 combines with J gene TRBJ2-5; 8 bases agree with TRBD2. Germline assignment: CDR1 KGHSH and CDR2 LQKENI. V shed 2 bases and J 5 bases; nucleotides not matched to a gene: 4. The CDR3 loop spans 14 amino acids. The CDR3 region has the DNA TGTGCCAGCTCACCAAAGGTAGCGGGGGAGACCCAGTACTTC. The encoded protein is CASSPKVAGETQYF.

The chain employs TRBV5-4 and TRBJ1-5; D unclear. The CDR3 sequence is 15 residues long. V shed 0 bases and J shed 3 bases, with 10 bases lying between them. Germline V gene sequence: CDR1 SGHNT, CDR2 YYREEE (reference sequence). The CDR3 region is CASSLEELDNQPQHF. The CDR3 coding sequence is TGTGCCAGCAGCTTGGAGGAGCTCGACAATCAGCCCCAGCATTTT.

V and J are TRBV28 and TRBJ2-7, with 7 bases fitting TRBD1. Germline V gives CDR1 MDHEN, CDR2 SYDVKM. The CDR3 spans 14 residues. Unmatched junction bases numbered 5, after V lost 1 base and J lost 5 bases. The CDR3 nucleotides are TGTGCCAGCAGTTTATCCCGACAGGGAAACGAGCAGTACTTC. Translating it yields CASSLSRQGNEQYF. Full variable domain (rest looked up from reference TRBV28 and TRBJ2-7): DVKVTQSSRYLVKRTGEKVFLECVQDMDHENMFWYRQDPGLGLRLIYFSYDVKMKEKGDIPEGYSVSREKKERFSLILESASTNQTSMYLCASSLSRQGNEQYFGPGTRLTVT.

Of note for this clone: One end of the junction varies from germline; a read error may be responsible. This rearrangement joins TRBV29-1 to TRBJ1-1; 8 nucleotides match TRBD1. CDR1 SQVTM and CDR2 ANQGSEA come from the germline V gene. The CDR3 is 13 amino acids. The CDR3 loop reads CSVSQGGNAEAFF. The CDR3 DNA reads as TGCAGCGTGTCACAGGGGGGGAACGCTGAAGCTTTCTTT.

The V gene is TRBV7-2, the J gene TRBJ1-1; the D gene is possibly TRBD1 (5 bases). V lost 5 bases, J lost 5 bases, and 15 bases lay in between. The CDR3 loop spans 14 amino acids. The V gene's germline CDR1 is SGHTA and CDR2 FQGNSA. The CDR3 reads CASSLGRAGTEAFF. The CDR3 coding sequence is TGTGCCAGCAGCCTCGGGAGGGCAGGGACTGAAGCTTTCTTT.

The CDR3 nucleotides are TGTGCCAGCAGCCCGTCGGGGGTGGGCTACGAGCAGTACTTC. It is translated as CASSPSGVGYEQYF. The V gene is TRBV6-1, the J gene TRBJ2-7; D might be TRBD2 (6 bases). CDR1 and CDR2 from the germline V gene are MNHNS and SASEGT. The CDR3 extends over 14 amino acids. The V gene lost 6 bases and the J gene lost 3 bases, with 15 bases spanning the gap.

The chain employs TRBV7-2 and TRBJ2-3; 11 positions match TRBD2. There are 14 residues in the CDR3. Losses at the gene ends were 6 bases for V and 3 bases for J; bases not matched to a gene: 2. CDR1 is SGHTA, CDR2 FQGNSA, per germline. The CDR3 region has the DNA TGTGCCAGCAGACTAGCGGGGGTGACAGATACGCAGTATTTT. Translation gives CASRLAGVTDTQYF.

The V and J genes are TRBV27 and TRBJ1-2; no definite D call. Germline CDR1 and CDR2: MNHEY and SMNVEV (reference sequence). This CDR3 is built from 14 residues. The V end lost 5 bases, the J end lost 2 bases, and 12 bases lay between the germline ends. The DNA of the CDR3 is TGTGCCAGCAGTCCAAAAGACGGGAACTATGGCTACACCTTC. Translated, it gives CASSPKDGNYGYTF.

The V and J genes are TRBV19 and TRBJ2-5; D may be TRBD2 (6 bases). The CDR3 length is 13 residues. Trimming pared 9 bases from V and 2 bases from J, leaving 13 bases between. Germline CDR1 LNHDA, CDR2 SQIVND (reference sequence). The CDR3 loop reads CASGSGVQETQYF. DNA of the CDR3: TGTGCCAGCGGGAGCGGAGTACAAGAGACCCAGTACTTC.

The CDR3: CASSLKLAGAQSYNEQFF. The CDR3 nucleotides are TGCGCCAGCAGCTTGAAGTTAGCGGGGGCCCAATCCTACAATGAGCAGTTCTTC. V and J are TRBV5-1 and TRBJ2-1; TRBD2 agrees at 9 bases. V lost 1 base, J lost 1 base, and 9 bases stayed unmatched. Germline CDR1 and CDR2: SGHRS and YFSETQ. The CDR3 contains 18 residues.

The CDR3 sequence is CASSLGVGEAQHF. The CDR3 bases are TGCGCCAGCAGCTTGGGGGTGGGGGAGGCCCAGCATTTT. The rearrangement joins TRBV5-1 to TRBJ1-5; possibly TRBD1 for D (5 bases). This CDR3 has 13 amino acids. The V gene's germline CDR1 is SGHRS and CDR2 YFSETQ. Trimming shortened V by 0 bases and J by 11 bases, and 12 bases separated the two germline ends.

The CDR3 DNA reads as TGCGCCAGCAGCCTCCGACAGGCCCAAGAGACCCAGTACTTC. Translating it yields CASSLRQAQETQYF. This chain uses TRBV5-1 with TRBJ2-5; possibly TRBD1 for D (6 bases). V lost 4 bases, J lost 1 base, and 11 bases lay in between. CDR3 length equals 14 residues. The V gene's germline CDR1 is SGHRS and CDR2 YFSETQ.